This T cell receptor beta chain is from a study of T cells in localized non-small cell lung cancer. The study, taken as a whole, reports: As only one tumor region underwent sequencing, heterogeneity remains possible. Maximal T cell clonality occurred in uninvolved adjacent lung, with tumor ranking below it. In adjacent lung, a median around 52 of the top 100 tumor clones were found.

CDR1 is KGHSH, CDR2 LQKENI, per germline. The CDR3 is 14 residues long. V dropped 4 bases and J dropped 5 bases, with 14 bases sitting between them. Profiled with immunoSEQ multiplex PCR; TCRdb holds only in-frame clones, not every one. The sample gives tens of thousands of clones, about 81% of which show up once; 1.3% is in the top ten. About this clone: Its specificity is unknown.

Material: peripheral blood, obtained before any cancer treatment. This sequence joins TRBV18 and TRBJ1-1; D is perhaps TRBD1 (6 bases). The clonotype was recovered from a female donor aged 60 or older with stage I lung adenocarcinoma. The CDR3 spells CASSRHRVGTEAFF. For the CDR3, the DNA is TGTGCCAGCTCACGCCACAGGGTTGGTACTGAAGCTTTCTTT.